The 22 T cell receptor beta chains below come from one sample, sequenced in a study of long-term antiretroviral therapy in people with HIV. Researchers report immunoSEQ v3.0 was run at survey level. The assay was immunoSEQ multiplex PCR, and TCRdb's table has in-frame clones only and misses some. The sample yields 25,000 to 35,000 clones, 65% to 85% seen once. The starting material was unsorted PBMCs, obtained 3.1 years after starting antiretroviral therapy. The origin of the receptors is a woman aged 50 to 60 with HIV.

This rearrangement joins TRBV9 to TRBJ1-2; TRBD1 agrees at 10 bases. The CDR3 runs 15 residues. The J segment lost 2 bases and the V segment lost 4 bases, leaving 5 bases of the junction unmatched. Germline assignment: CDR1 SGDLS and CDR2 YYNGEE. In DNA, the CDR3 is TGTGCCAGCAGCTCTCCGGGACAGGGGAACTATGGCTACACCTTC. Its translation is CASSSPGQGNYGYTF.

The V and J genes are TRBV7-2 and TRBJ1-1; D possibly corresponds to TRBD1 (5 bases). V lost 5 bases to trimming and J lost 0 bases, with 10 bases between them. Germline V gives CDR1 SGHTA, CDR2 FQGNSA. The CDR3 loop spans 14 amino acids. CDR3 nucleotide sequence: TGTGCCAGCAGCAGGGACGGGATGAACACTGAAGCTTTCTTT. Its translation is CASSRDGMNTEAFF.

This chain uses TRBV5-6 with TRBJ2-7, with D perhaps TRBD2 (5 bases). V gave up 4 bases and J gave up 0 bases, with 11 bases separating them. This CDR3 comprises 14 residues. Germline lookup yields CDR1 SGHDT and CDR2 YYEEEE. CDR3 sequence reads: CASSRGGGSYEQYF. The CDR3 DNA reads TGTGCCAGCAGCCGCGGAGGAGGCTCCTACGAGCAGTACTTC.

The chain has TRBV11-3 and TRBJ2-2; D may correspond to TRBD1 or TRBD2 (5 bases each). The CDR3 length is 14 residues. The germline gives CDR1 SGHNT, CDR2 YENEEA. V was cut by 3 bases and J by 4 bases, with 9 bases left in between. CDR3 bases: TGTGCCAGCAGCTTTTCTGGGGGCACCGGGGAGCTGTTTTTT. This translates into CASSFSGGTGELFF.

The chain carries TRBV7-2 and TRBJ2-3, with D possibly called TRBD1 or TRBD2 (6 bases each). CDR3 size: 13 residues. Germline CDR1 SGHTA, CDR2 FQGNSA. Trimming shortened V by 8 bases and J by 2 bases, and 11 bases separated the two germline ends. The CDR3, as DNA: TGTGCCAGCGGGGGGCCTCACACAGATACGCAGTATTTT. Encoded protein: CASGGPHTDTQYF.

This chain links TRBV7-9 with TRBJ1-5, with 8 bases fitting TRBD1. The germline V gene has CDR1 SEHNR and CDR2 FQNEAQ (reference sequence). V dropped 6 bases and J dropped 0; count of bases not matched to a gene: 4. The CDR3 is made up of 15 amino acids. In DNA form, the CDR3 reads TGTGCCAGCAGTCTGACAGGGGATAGCAATCAGCCCCAGCATTTT. Translating gives CASSLTGDSNQPQHF.

The gene calls are TRBV2 and TRBJ1-2; 7 bases line up with TRBD1. The V gene's germline CDR1 is SNHLY and CDR2 FYNNEI. The CDR3 is made up of 14 amino acids. V trimming: 0 bases; J trimming: 7 bases; junction bases outside the gene matches: 5. The DNA for the CDR3 is TGTGCCAGCAGTGAAGCCCAGGGGGAAAGTGGCTACACCTTC. Amino acids: CASSEAQGESGYTF.

The chain employs TRBV21-1 and TRBJ2-7; the table's D call, TRBD1, was not checked against the DNA. TRBV21-1 is termed a pseudogene. The CDR3 is made up of 17 amino acids. This chain's CDR3 is CASSKRTVGTGFNEQYF. The CDR3, as DNA: TGTGCCAGCAGCAAAAGGACGGTAGGGACAGGGTTCAACGAGCAGTACTTC.

The chain links TRBV9 to TRBJ1-2; TRBD1 matches at 7 bases. J was trimmed by 1 base and V by 0 bases; bases with no gene match: 9. The CDR3 is made up of 17 amino acids. Germline V CDR1 and CDR2: SGDLS, YYNGEE. The CDR3 loop reads CASSVGDRRGYNYGYTF. DNA of the CDR3: TGTGCCAGCAGCGTAGGGGACAGACGGGGTTATAACTATGGCTACACCTTC.

This clone was detected only once. The chain uses TRBV6-5 and TRBJ1-1; D gene ambiguous. Germline loops: CDR1 MNHEY, CDR2 SVGAGI. V was cut by 5 bases and J by 4 bases, with 11 bases left in between. The CDR3 length is 13 residues. CDR3 DNA sequence: TGTGCCAGCAGTCCCTCACCTGGCACTGAAGCTTTCTTT. Protein sequence: CASSPSPGTEAFF.

The J gene is TRBJ2-3, the V gene TRBV5-5; TRBD1 aligns across 8 bases. The CDR3 contains 16 residues. Unmatched junction bases numbered 6, after V lost 1 base and J lost 2 bases. Germline V gene sequence: CDR1 SGHKS, CDR2 YYEKEE (reference sequence). This CDR3 reads CASSLRGTGFTDTQYF. As DNA, the CDR3 is TGTGCCAGCAGCTTGAGGGGGACAGGTTTCACAGATACGCAGTATTTT.

The chain links TRBV30 to TRBJ1-2; 7 bases agree with TRBD1. With V trimmed by 1 base and J by 1 base, 3 bases remained unmatched. Germline CDR1 reads GTSNPN; CDR2 reads SVGIG (reference sequence). This CDR3 spans 14 amino acids. The CDR3 region is CAWSGTGFNYGYTF. The CDR3 region has the DNA TGTGCCTGGAGTGGGACAGGATTTAACTATGGCTACACCTTC.

V is TRBV11-2 and J is TRBJ1-5; D remains ambiguous. This CDR3 region has 15 residues. Trimming left V 1 base short and J 4 bases short, with 11 bases between. Per germline, CDR1 SGHAT and CDR2 FQNNGV. The chain's CDR3 is CASSLVAGLNQPQHF. The CDR3 nucleotides read TGTGCCAGCAGCTTAGTGGCAGGCCTTAATCAGCCCCAGCATTTT.

V usage is TRBV25-1 and J usage is TRBJ2-2; D not resolved. This CDR3 comprises 18 residues. The germline gives CDR1 MGHDK, CDR2 SYGVNS. V was shortened by 5 bases and J by 6 bases, with 25 bases between the two germline ends. CDR3 in DNA: TGTGCCAGCAGTTCCCAGTCGGGTGGGGTTGGTAGTCCCGGGGAGCTGTTTTTT. It translates to CASSSQSGGVGSPGELFF.

This clone occurred a few times. The rearrangement uses TRBV5-4 and TRBJ1-2; D remains ambiguous. Germline loops: CDR1 SGHNT, CDR2 YYREEE (reference sequence). V lost 0 bases and J lost 8, with 17 bases in between. This CDR3 comprises 15 residues. CDR3 residues: CASSLETALSHGYTF. CDR3 bases: TGTGCCAGCAGCTTGGAAACAGCCCTTAGCCACGGCTACACCTTC. Full variable domain (remainder filled in from reference TRBV5-4 and TRBJ1-2): ETGVTQSPTHLIKTRGQQVTLRCSSQSGHNTVSWYQQALGQGPQFIFQYYREEENGRGNFPPRFSGLQFPNYSSELNVNALELDDSALYLCASSLETALSHGYTFGSGTRLTVV.

Notes on this clone: At one of its ends the junction is not consistent with the germline gene, which may arise from a read error. V and J are TRBV30 and TRBJ2-1, with 9 bases aligning to TRBD2. This CDR3 region has 14 residues. Germline-derived CDR1 and CDR2 are GTSNPN and SVGIG (reference sequence). CDR3 sequence (DNA): TGCGGGCTTTTCGGGCGGGGGGGCCGATATGAGCAGTTCTTC. It yields the protein CGLFGRGGRYEQFF.

The J gene is TRBJ2-7, the V gene TRBV4-1, with 9 positions matching TRBD1. V lost 4 bases to trimming and J lost 2 bases; unmatched junction nucleotides: 6. The CDR3 spans 15 residues. Germline CDR1 and CDR2: MGHRA and YSYEKL. The CDR3 is CASSLADRGPYEQYV. The CDR3 DNA is TGCGCCAGCAGCCTAGCGGACAGGGGACCCTACGAGCAGTACGTC.

The chain links TRBV7-3 to TRBJ2-1, with 14 nucleotides matching TRBD2. Losses at the gene ends were 3 bases for V and 4 bases for J; bases not matched to a gene: 2. The V gene's germline CDR1 is SGHTA and CDR2 FQGTGA. This CDR3 comprises 16 residues. Written as DNA, the CDR3 is TGTGCCAGCAGCTTGACTAGCGGGGGGGGATACAATGAGCAGTTCTTC. Encoded protein: CASSLTSGGGYNEQFF.

This sequence joins TRBV6-4 and TRBJ2-3, with 7 bases matching TRBD1. J gave up 3 bases and V 3 bases, and 3 bases lay outside the gene matches. Germline assignment: CDR1 MRHNA and CDR2 SNTAGT. This CDR3 is built from 14 residues. This CDR3 is CASSEGRGTDTQYF. The CDR3 bases are TGTGCCAGCAGTGAGGGCAGGGGGACAGATACGCAGTATTTT.

The V call is TRBV7-7, the J call TRBJ2-5, with 12 bases that match TRBD2. From germline, CDR1 is SSHAT and CDR2 FNYEAQ (reference sequence). The CDR3 is 18 residues long. V dropped 0 bases and J dropped 5; count of bases not matched to a gene: 10. The CDR3 DNA is TGTGCCAGCAGCTTAGCCCCGCTAGCGGGGGGGCCGAGGGAGACCCAGTACTTC. It specifies CASSLAPLAGGPRETQYF.

The chain recombines TRBV7-8 with TRBJ1-5; D may be TRBD1 (5 bases). In germline, CDR1 is SGHVS, CDR2 FQNEAQ. V was pared by 6 bases and J by 3 bases, with 21 bases between. The CDR3 loop spans 17 amino acids. Written as DNA, the CDR3 is TGTGCCAGCAGTAATATCCCGGGGGGTCTGGCCAATCAGCCCCAGCATTTT. Amino acid sequence: CASSNIPGGLANQPQHF.

The chain recombines TRBV19 with TRBJ1-5; tentative D call: TRBD1 (5 bases). The CDR3 sequence is 18 residues long. Trimming removed 3 bases at V and 3 bases at J, with 21 bases between. Germline-derived CDR1 and CDR2 are LNHDA and SQIVND (reference sequence). CDR3 nucleotide sequence: TGTGCCAGTAGTATTTCGGGACGATTGGGGAAGACCAATCAGCCCCAGCATTTT. It specifies CASSISGRLGKTNQPQHF.